Following are 27 T cell receptor beta chains from one sample sequenced in a study of a mutant IDH1 vaccine in newly diagnosed glioma. The sample's time point: baseline, week 1 (first vaccination visit). As for treatment: pre-vaccination baseline after standard-of-care therapy. The assay was immunoSEQ multiplex PCR, and TCRdb's table has in-frame clones only and misses some. This table has roughly 68,000 clones, 79% appearing once. Sequencing used PBMCs, obtained from a glioma patient treated with radiotherapy, temozolomide or both. All receptors come from a man in his forties or fifties with glioma.

The chain uses TRBV29-1 and TRBJ1-3; possibly TRBD1 for D (6 bases). Germline V lookup: CDR1 SQVTM, CDR2 ANQGSEA. V was clipped by 6 bases and J by 0 bases, with 12 bases between them. CDR3 size: 14 residues. Written as DNA, the CDR3 is TGCAGCGTCTCCGGACAGACCTCTGGAAACACCATATATTTT. It yields the protein CSVSGQTSGNTIYF.

The V call is TRBV9, the J call TRBJ2-3; TRBD2 matches 7 bases. Unmatched junction bases numbered 3, after V lost 1 base and J lost 1 base. The CDR3 contains 15 residues. The germline CDR1 and CDR2 sequences are SGDLS and YYNGEE. The CDR3 coding sequence is TGTGCCAGCAGCGTAAGGCTAGCGGGCACAGATACGCAGTATTTT. Its translation: CASSVRLAGTDTQYF. The full variable domain, in which reference TRBV9 and TRBJ2-3 provide the parts outside the CDR3, is DSGVTQTPKHLITATGQRVTLRCSPRSGDLSVYWYQQSLDQGLQFLIQYYNGEERAKGNILERFSAQQFPDLHSELNLSSLELGDSALYFCASSVRLAGTDTQYFGPGTRLTVL.

This clone was found once. The V and J genes are TRBV9 and TRBJ2-1, with 7 bases aligning to TRBD1. This CDR3 spans 15 amino acids. CDR1 and CDR2 from the germline V gene are SGDLS and YYNGEE. V shed 0 bases, J shed 4 bases, and the junction held 4 bases outside the gene matches. The CDR3: CASSVGDSRYNEQFF. The CDR3 nucleotides read TGTGCCAGCAGCGTAGGGGACAGCCGATACAATGAGCAGTTCTTC.

This clone came up a few times. The J gene is TRBJ2-7, the V gene TRBV15; TRBD1 matches 7 bases. Trimming cost V 1 base and J 4 bases; bases outside gene matches: 4. CDR1 and CDR2 from the germline V gene are LNHNV and YYDKDF (reference sequence). The CDR3 runs to 14 residues. The CDR3 DNA reads TGTGCCACCAGCAGAGTAGGCAGGGGGTACGAGCAGTACTTC. It specifies CATSRVGRGYEQYF.

The J gene is TRBJ2-6, the V gene TRBV5-6, with TRBD1 identical over 12 bases. This CDR3 spans 18 amino acids. V gave up 6 bases and J gave up 0 bases; unmatched junction bases: 7. The germline V gene encodes CDR1 SGHDT and CDR2 YYEEEE. CDR3: CASIFRDRGLSGANVLTF. The CDR3 nucleotides read TGTGCCAGCATTTTCCGGGACAGGGGGCTCTCTGGGGCCAACGTCCTGACTTTC.

V is TRBV28 and J is TRBJ1-4; D remains ambiguous. The CDR3 spans 14 residues. Germline V gene lookup returns CDR1 MDHEN and CDR2 SYDVKM. V shed 3 bases and J shed 7 bases, with 12 bases lying between them. CDR3: CASSLIAVGEKLFF. The CDR3 nucleotides read TGTGCCAGCAGTTTGATAGCGGTTGGTGAAAAACTGTTTTTT.

The rearrangement joins TRBV11-3 to TRBJ2-1, with 11 bases matching TRBD2. This CDR3 has 17 residues. Germline loops: CDR1 SGHNT, CDR2 YENEEA. V was pared by 4 bases and J by 5 bases, with 10 bases of the junction left unmatched. CDR3 bases: TGTGCCAGCAGCTCCTCGACTAGCGGGGTTTCTAACAATGAGCAGTTCTTC. It translates to CASSSSTSGVSNNEQFF. Drawing the rest from reference TRBV11-3 and TRBJ2-1, the complete variable domain is EAGVVQSPRYKIIEKKQPVAFWCNPISGHNTLYWYLQNLGQGPELLIRYENEEAVDDSQLPKDRFSAERLKGVDSTLKIQPAELGDSAVYLCASSSSTSGVSNNEQFFGPGTRLTVL.

This CDR3 reads CASSEGQGGLGEKLFF. CDR3 sequence (DNA): TGTGCCAGCAGTGAGGGACAGGGGGGCTTGGGTGAAAAACTGTTTTTT. The V call is TRBV2, the J call TRBJ1-4; 11 bases line up with TRBD1. The germline V gene encodes CDR1 SNHLY and CDR2 FYNNEI. Trimming cost V 3 bases and J 7 bases; bases outside gene matches: 7. The CDR3 is 16 amino acids.

The genes are TRBV20-1 and TRBJ2-5; possibly TRBD1 for D (6 bases). The germline V gene encodes CDR1 DFQATT and CDR2 SNEGSKA (reference sequence). This CDR3 is 11 amino acids long. CDR3 nucleotides: TGCACCCTACAGGGATCGGAGACCCAGTACTTC. This codes for CTLQGSETQYF.

The genes are TRBV2 and TRBJ1-5; 7 positions match TRBD1. The ends lost 1 base at V and 15 bases at J; junction bases unmatched: 3. This CDR3 spans 11 amino acids. Germline-derived CDR1 and CDR2 are SNHLY and FYNNEI. The CDR3 nucleotides read TGTGCCAGCAGTGAAGAAGGACAGGTGCATTTT. Amino acid sequence: CASSEEGQVHF.

This clone occurred once. The chain carries TRBV5-1 and TRBJ2-3, with TRBD1 matching over 7 bases. V dropped 2 bases and J dropped 2; count of bases not matched to a gene: 8. The CDR3 sequence is 16 residues long. The germline CDR1 and CDR2 sequences are SGHRS and YFSETQ. The CDR3 loop reads CASSLITGAYTDTQYF. The DNA for the CDR3 is TGCGCCAGCAGCTTAATAACAGGGGCGTACACAGATACGCAGTATTTT.

The CDR3 coding sequence is TGTGCCTGGAGCCGACGGACGGACCTCTATGGCTACACCTTC. It yields the protein CAWSRRTDLYGYTF. V is TRBV30 and J is TRBJ1-2; D unclear. The germline V gene encodes CDR1 GTSNPN and CDR2 SVGIG (reference sequence). With 3 bases removed from V and 4 bases from J, the gap between germline ends came to 15 bases. CDR3 length: 14 residues.

This clone was seen a single time. The DNA for the CDR3 is TGTGCCAGCAGCTCCAAAGGGGGCACAGATACGCAGTATTTT. Amino acid sequence: CASSSKGGTDTQYF. The rearrangement uses TRBV7-9 and TRBJ2-3; weak D call: TRBD1 (5 bases). The CDR3 is 14 amino acids. Trimming removed 4 bases at V and 1 base at J, with 9 bases between. CDR1 and CDR2 (germline): SEHNR, FQNEAQ (reference sequence).

The chain employs TRBV5-1 and TRBJ2-3; 7 bases are shared with TRBD1. The germline CDR1 and CDR2 sequences are SGHRS and YFSETQ. The CDR3 has 16 residues. Trimming at V came to 3 bases and at J to 0 bases, leaving 7 bases not matched to a gene. DNA for the CDR3: TGCGCCAGCAGCTCGACAGGGTCCTCTAGCACAGATACGCAGTATTTT. Its translation: CASSSTGSSSTDTQYF.

This clone was seen a single time. The chain carries TRBV7-2 and TRBJ2-3; TRBD1 matches 7 bases. Losses at the gene ends were 5 bases for V and 2 bases for J; bases not matched to a gene: 7. The V gene's germline CDR1 is SGHTA and CDR2 FQGNSA. This CDR3 region has 15 residues. Here the CDR3 reads CASSVTGLVTDTQYF. In DNA form, the CDR3 reads TGTGCCAGCAGCGTGACAGGGTTGGTCACAGATACGCAGTATTTT. The complete variable domain, with remaining parts taken from reference TRBV7-2 and TRBJ2-3, reads GAGVSQSPSNKVTEKGKDVELRCDPISGHTALYWYRQSLGQGLEFLIYFQGNSAPDKSGLPSDRFSAERTGGSVSTLTIQRTQQEDSAVYLCASSVTGLVTDTQYFGPGTRLTVL.

The genes are TRBV5-4 and TRBJ2-5; D assignment may be TRBD1 or TRBD2 (6 bases each). Germline lookup yields CDR1 SGHNT and CDR2 YYREEE (reference sequence). The CDR3 contains 15 residues. Trimming removed 0 bases from V and 4 bases from J, with 13 bases in between. This CDR3 is CASSLEGGLLETQYF. Here the CDR3 DNA reads TGTGCCAGCAGCTTGGAAGGGGGACTCTTAGAGACCCAGTACTTC.

Details on this clone: The same CDR3 is also encoded by other DNA sequences in this sample. This chain links TRBV9 with TRBJ1-5; no clear D gene. CDR3 size: 14 residues. Germline lookup yields CDR1 SGDLS and CDR2 YYNGEE. The V end was cut by 0 bases, the J end by 0 bases, with 4 bases between. The CDR3 DNA reads TGTGCCAGCAGCGTAGACGGTAGCAATCAGCCCCAGCATTTT. Its translation: CASSVDGSNQPQHF.

This clone was found a few times. The chain recombines TRBV29-1 with TRBJ2-7; D possibly corresponds to TRBD1 (5 bases). The germline CDR1 and CDR2 sequences are SQVTM and ANQGSEA. V lost 5 bases and J 4 bases, leaving 12 bases between the germline ends. The CDR3 covers 12 residues. The CDR3 region is CSVQGPVYEQYF. CDR3 DNA: TGCAGCGTTCAGGGTCCCGTATACGAGCAGTACTTC.

CDR3 loop: CASSDPGQSNTDTQYF. The CDR3 DNA sequence: TGTGCCAGCAGCGACCCCGGACAGAGTAACACAGATACGCAGTATTTT. The genes are TRBV7-2 and TRBJ2-3; possible D gene TRBD1, 6 bases. The V gene lost 5 bases and the J gene lost 2 bases, with 17 bases spanning the gap. Germline CDR1 is SGHTA and CDR2 is FQGNSA. The CDR3 runs 16 residues.

The chain recombines TRBV4-2 with TRBJ1-5, with D perhaps TRBD1 (5 bases). Germline values: CDR1 LGHNA, CDR2 YNFKEQ. This CDR3 spans 15 amino acids. V lost 0 bases, J lost 1 base, and 7 bases lay in between. CDR3 nucleotides: TGTGCCAGCAGCCAAGACCGACAGAGCAATCAGCCCCAGCATTTT. Translated, it gives CASSQDRQSNQPQHF.

The CDR3 region is CATEREPNTGELFF. CDR3 nucleotides: TGTGCTACGGAGAGGGAACCCAACACCGGGGAGCTGTTTTTT. The genes are TRBV2 and TRBJ2-2, with D maybe TRBD2 (5 bases). This CDR3 region has 14 residues. In germline, CDR1 is SNHLY, CDR2 FYNNEI.

V is TRBV19 and J is TRBJ1-2; D may be TRBD1 (6 bases). The CDR3 length is 15 residues. Germline V gene sequence: CDR1 LNHDA, CDR2 SQIVND (reference sequence). V shed 5 bases and J shed 5 bases, with 18 bases lying between them. The CDR3 region is CASSVQGLDLYGYTF. In nucleotides, the CDR3 is TGTGCCAGTAGTGTACAGGGCCTCGACCTTTATGGCTACACCTTC. Full variable domain (remainder filled in from reference TRBV19 and TRBJ1-2): DGGITQSPKYLFRKEGQNVTLSCEQNLNHDAMYWYRQDPGQGLRLIYYSQIVNDFQKGDIAEGYSVSREKKESFPLTVTSAQKNPTAFYLCASSVQGLDLYGYTFGSGTRLTVV.

The rearrangement links TRBV4-3 to TRBJ2-5; 8 bases map to TRBD1. The germline V gene encodes CDR1 LGHNA and CDR2 YSLEER. V shed 4 bases and J 4 bases; nucleotides not matched to a gene: 5. The CDR3 totals 14 residues. The DNA of the CDR3 is TGCGCCAGCAGCCCCCAGGGGGCTGGAGAGACCCAGTACTTC. Translating it yields CASSPQGAGETQYF.

The chain has TRBV4-1 and TRBJ1-1, with 8 bases that match TRBD1. This CDR3 spans 14 amino acids. V lost 4 bases, J lost 1 base, and 2 bases stayed unmatched. Germline V CDR1 and CDR2: MGHRA, YSYEKL. Here the CDR3 DNA reads TGCGCCAGCAGCCGGGGACAGGCGAACACTGAAGCTTTCTTT. Translating gives CASSRGQANTEAFF.

The V and J genes are TRBV4-1 and TRBJ2-5, with D maybe TRBD2 (6 bases). This CDR3 comprises 13 residues. V lost 4 bases and J lost 1, with 7 bases in between. Germline CDR1 MGHRA, CDR2 YSYEKL. The CDR3 bases are TGCGCCAGCAGCCGGGGGGTCCAAGAGACCCAGTACTTC. This translates into CASSRGVQETQYF.

The chain has TRBV25-1 and TRBJ2-5, with TRBD2 matching over 12 bases. Germline V lookup: CDR1 MGHDK, CDR2 SYGVNS. Trimming removed 4 bases from V and 5 bases from J; junction bases left unmatched: 5. This CDR3 region has 15 residues. This CDR3 is CASSALAGGRETQYF. DNA for the CDR3: TGTGCCAGCAGTGCCCTAGCGGGGGGGCGGGAGACCCAGTACTTC.

The J gene is TRBJ2-7, the V gene TRBV5-6; 7 positions agree with TRBD2. This CDR3 contains 13 residues. V shed 2 bases and J 3 bases; nucleotides not matched to a gene: 2. The germline V gene encodes CDR1 SGHDT and CDR2 YYEEEE. The CDR3 spells CASSFGLDYEQYF. CDR3 DNA: TGTGCCAGCAGCTTCGGACTAGACTACGAGCAGTACTTC. The full variable domain, rest sourced from reference TRBV5-6 and TRBJ2-7, is DAGVTQSPTHLIKTRGQQVTLRCSPKSGHDTVSWYQQALGQGPQFIFQYYEEEERQRGNFPDRFSGHQFPNYSSELNVNALLLGDSALYLCASSFGLDYEQYFGPGTRLTVT.